These T cell receptor beta chains were read from a single sample in a study of T-cell memory formation after mild COVID-19. Each CDR3 protein is one row after TCRdb ran MiXCR on the 5' RACE reads. The sample includes some 210,000 distinct CDR3 sequences, more than 25% of them seen just once. Sequencing input: PBMCs or a T cell subset sorted from them (not recorded which). The receptors stem from an adult woman who had mild COVID-19 (a few samples of this study predate the infection). Cell type and time point are not known. Each CDR3 is given with its conserved first and last residue. The D gene is left open where the match is weak. Part of the rows lack a size; the others show once, few, many or a class for expanded clones.

v_gene: TRBV27; abundance: NA; j_gene: TRBJ1-1; d_gene: NA; CDR3nt: TGTGCCAGCAGTGTCAAGCTAGGAACTGAAGCTTTCTTT; CDR3aa: CASSVKLGTEAFF
v_gene: TRBV5-1; abundance: NA; j_gene: TRBJ2-5; d_gene: NA; CDR3nt: TGCGCCAGCAGCTTGTTCAGGGCTCCTCAAGAGACCCAGTACTTC; CDR3aa: CASSLFRAPQETQYF
v_gene: TRBV3-1; abundance: NA; j_gene: TRBJ2-7; d_gene: NA; CDR3nt: TGTGCCAGCAGCCAAGTGGACCTCTCCTACGAGCAGTACTTC; CDR3aa: CASSQVDLSYEQYF
v_gene: TRBV6-5; abundance: few; j_gene: TRBJ2-7; d_gene: TRBD2; CDR3nt: TGTGCCAGCAGGCCCGGGACTAGCGGTAACTCCTACGAGCAGTACTTC; CDR3aa: CASRPGTSGNSYEQYF
v_gene: TRBV7-2; abundance: NA; j_gene: TRBJ2-5; d_gene: NA; CDR3nt: TGTGCCAGCAGCTTAGTCGTTGCGGAGACCCAGTACTTC; CDR3aa: CASSLVVAETQYF
v_gene: TRBV6-5; abundance: NA; j_gene: TRBJ2-1; d_gene: NA; CDR3nt: TGTGCCAGCAGTCGAGGACTACGACCGGAGTACAATGAGCAGTTCTTC; CDR3aa: CASSRGLRPEYNEQFF
v_gene: TRBV2; abundance: NA; j_gene: TRBJ1-1; d_gene: NA; CDR3nt: TGTGCCAGCAGATTGGACAGCGGGAACACTGAAGCTTTCTTT; CDR3aa: CASRLDSGNTEAFF
v_gene: TRBV4-2; abundance: NA; j_gene: TRBJ2-1; d_gene: NA; CDR3nt: TGTGCCAGCAGCCAAGCGCTAGGAGACTACAATGAGCAGTTCTTC; CDR3aa: CASSQALGDYNEQFF
v_gene: TRBV7-9; abundance: NA; j_gene: TRBJ1-2; d_gene: NA; CDR3nt: TGTGCCAGCAGCTGGGAGGGGCCAAAGGGCTACACCTTC; CDR3aa: CASSWEGPKGYTF
v_gene: TRBV20-1; abundance: NA; j_gene: TRBJ2-5; d_gene: NA; CDR3nt: TGCAGTGCTAGAGATCGGCCAGGGTCCATCGAGACCCAGTACTTC; CDR3aa: CSARDRPGSIETQYF
v_gene: TRBV20-1; abundance: NA; j_gene: TRBJ2-1; d_gene: TRBD2; CDR3nt: TGCAGTGCTAGAGATCCAACTAGCGGACACTACAATGAGCAGTTCTTC; CDR3aa: CSARDPTSGHYNEQFF
v_gene: TRBV7-2; abundance: many; j_gene: TRBJ2-1; d_gene: NA; CDR3nt: TGTGCCAGCAGCTTCGGGACCGCCTACAATGAGCAGTTCTTC; CDR3aa: CASSFGTAYNEQFF
v_gene: TRBV9; abundance: NA; j_gene: TRBJ2-3; d_gene: NA; CDR3nt: TGTGCCAGCAGCCCCCAGATTAGCGGAGGGGATACGCAGTATTTT; CDR3aa: CASSPQISGGDTQYF
v_gene: TRBV6-5; abundance: few; j_gene: TRBJ2-5; d_gene: TRBD2; CDR3nt: TGTGCCAGTTCGACTAGCGGAACGTACCAAGAGACCCAGTACTTC; CDR3aa: CASSTSGTYQETQYF
v_gene: TRBV7-3; abundance: NA; j_gene: TRBJ2-1; d_gene: TRBD2; CDR3nt: TGTGCCAGCAGCTCGGGACTAGCGGACTACAATGAGCAGTTCTTC; CDR3aa: CASSSGLADYNEQFF
v_gene: TRBV18; abundance: few; j_gene: TRBJ2-1; d_gene: NA; CDR3nt: TGTGCCAGCTCAGCCCCGTCGGGACTCCAATACAATGAGCAGTTCTTC; CDR3aa: CASSAPSGLQYNEQFF
v_gene: TRBV5-1; abundance: few; j_gene: TRBJ2-7; d_gene: NA; CDR3nt: TGCGCCAGCAGCTTGGACGGGGGCTCCTACGAGCAGTACTTC; CDR3aa: CASSLDGGSYEQYF
v_gene: TRBV7-9; abundance: NA; j_gene: TRBJ2-1; d_gene: NA; CDR3nt: TGTGCCAGCAGCCGTAACAATGAGCAGTTCTTC; CDR3aa: CASSRNNEQFF
v_gene: TRBV29-1; abundance: NA; j_gene: TRBJ1-1; d_gene: NA; CDR3nt: TGCAGCGACGGTGACAATGAAGCTTTCTTT; CDR3aa: CSDGDNEAFF
v_gene: TRBV7-9; abundance: NA; j_gene: TRBJ1-1; d_gene: NA; CDR3nt: TGTGCCAGCAGCTCACAAACAGGGAACACTGAAGCTTTCTTT; CDR3aa: CASSSQTGNTEAFF
v_gene: TRBV30; abundance: NA; j_gene: TRBJ1-2; d_gene: TRBD1; CDR3nt: TGTGCCTGGAGTCGCGGACAGGGAAGATACACCTTC; CDR3aa: CAWSRGQGRYTF
v_gene: TRBV7-9; abundance: NA; j_gene: TRBJ2-3; d_gene: NA; CDR3nt: TGTGCCAGCAGCTCTAATTGGGATACGCAGTATTTT; CDR3aa: CASSSNWDTQYF
v_gene: TRBV12-3/TRBV12-4; abundance: NA; j_gene: TRBJ2-3; d_gene: TRBD1; CDR3nt: TGTGCCAGCAGGACGACAGGGTTTACGCAGTATTTT; CDR3aa: CASRTTGFTQYF
v_gene: TRBV5-1; abundance: NA; j_gene: TRBJ1-4; d_gene: TRBD1; CDR3nt: TGCGCCAGCAGTAATCCGGGACAGGGTTTTAAAAAACTGTTTTTT; CDR3aa: CASSNPGQGFKKLFF
v_gene: TRBV11-2; abundance: NA; j_gene: TRBJ1-6; d_gene: NA; CDR3nt: TGTGCCAGCAGCTTAGCCCCCGGGGGTTCACCCCTCCACTTT; CDR3aa: CASSLAPGGSPLHF
v_gene: TRBV6-5; abundance: few; j_gene: TRBJ2-5; d_gene: NA; CDR3nt: TGTGCCAGCAGTTCCCCCGTAGAGACCCAGTACTTC; CDR3aa: CASSSPVETQYF
v_gene: TRBV20-1; abundance: NA; j_gene: TRBJ2-2; d_gene: NA; CDR3nt: TGCAGTGCTAGACGCATGAGGAAGGAGAACACCGGGGAGCTGTTTTTT; CDR3aa: CSARRMRKENTGELFF
v_gene: TRBV7-2; abundance: NA; j_gene: TRBJ1-2; d_gene: NA; CDR3nt: TGTGCCAGCAGCCGTAGGGAGGCAGGGAAGACCTATGGCTACACCTTC; CDR3aa: CASSRREAGKTYGYTF
v_gene: TRBV7-2; abundance: few; j_gene: TRBJ2-7; d_gene: NA; CDR3nt: TGTGCCAGCAGCCTGAACGGGGGAAAGCAGTACTTC; CDR3aa: CASSLNGGKQYF
v_gene: TRBV6-1; abundance: NA; j_gene: TRBJ2-5; d_gene: TRBD2; CDR3nt: TGTGCCAGCTCGACTAGCGGGTACCAAGAGACCCAGTACTTC; CDR3aa: CASSTSGYQETQYF